Below, 14 T cell receptor beta chains from the same sample are listed, as sequenced in a study of blood T cell repertoires in COVID-19. Using immunoSEQ multiplex PCR, the repertoire was profiled, and TCRdb retains in-frame clones only, with some absent. In the table there are around 190,000 clones, 80% to 90% of which are singletons. The sequenced material came from peripheral blood. Receptor source: a human donor in a cohort sampled during active COVID-19.

V gene TRBV5-4 combines with J gene TRBJ2-3, with a possible D match to TRBD1 (5 bases). Germline V lookup: CDR1 SGHNT, CDR2 YYREEE (reference sequence). Trimming cost V 4 bases and J 5 bases, with 14 bases left between them. There are 14 residues in the CDR3. CDR3 residues: CASSRWERGDTQYF. CDR3 DNA sequence: TGTGCCAGCAGCCGATGGGAAAGGGGAGATACGCAGTATTTT.

This clone was recorded a few times. The chain is built from TRBV7-9 and TRBJ2-3; no reliable D call. Deletions cut 2 bases from V and 1 base from J, with 13 bases between. CDR1 and CDR2 from the germline V gene are SEHNR and FQNEAQ (reference sequence). The CDR3 spans 16 residues. The CDR3 sequence: CASSLSSLERTDTQYF. CDR3 sequence (DNA): TGTGCCAGCAGCTTAAGCTCCCTCGAGCGCACAGATACGCAGTATTTT.

The chain carries TRBV7-2 and TRBJ2-6; TRBD1 agrees at 7 bases. The CDR3 has 18 amino acids. Germline loops: CDR1 SGHTA, CDR2 FQGNSA. V lost 5 bases, J lost 4 bases, and 14 bases stayed unmatched. CDR3 coding DNA: TGTGCCAGCAGCCCCCATCCGCTCAGGGGGTCCGGGGCCAACGTCCTGACTTTC. It specifies CASSPHPLRGSGANVLTF. The full variable domain, its missing parts supplied by reference TRBV7-2 and TRBJ2-6, is GAGVSQSPSNKVTEKGKDVELRCDPISGHTALYWYRQSLGQGLEFLIYFQGNSAPDKSGLPSDRFSAERTGGSVSTLTIQRTQQEDSAVYLCASSPHPLRGSGANVLTFGAGSRLTVL.

The J gene is TRBJ2-3, the V gene TRBV4-1; D unclear. This CDR3 has 13 residues. CDR1 is MGHRA and CDR2 is YSYEKL in the germline V gene. Deletions cut 1 base from V and 8 bases from J, with 10 bases between. DNA of the CDR3: TGCGCCAGCAGCCAAGGCGAGACTGTTACGCAGTATTTT. It specifies CASSQGETVTQYF.

This clone was seen just once. The J gene is TRBJ1-3, the V gene TRBV19; 7 bases map to TRBD1. In germline, CDR1 is LNHDA, CDR2 SQIVND (reference sequence). V trimming: 11 bases; J trimming: 0 bases; junction bases outside the gene matches: 7. This CDR3 comprises 14 residues. CDR3 nucleotide sequence: TGTGCCGTCGTAGGGGGCGACTCTGGAAACACCATATATTTT. Its protein product is CAVVGGDSGNTIYF.

This sequence joins TRBV9 and TRBJ2-1; TRBD2 matches 15 bases. The germline CDR1 and CDR2 sequences are SGDLS and YYNGEE. The CDR3 totals 18 residues. The V gene end was trimmed by 3 bases and the J gene end by 0 bases; junction bases not matched to a gene: 4. In DNA form, the CDR3 reads TGTGCCAGCAGCGGGACTAGCGGGAGGGCCAGCTCCTACAATGAGCAGTTCTTC. This codes for CASSGTSGRASSYNEQFF.

In this sample, this clone turned up once. The chain has TRBV6-6 and TRBJ2-7, with 8 bases lining up with TRBD2. Germline V CDR1 and CDR2: MNHNY, SVGAGI (reference sequence). With V trimmed by 7 bases and J by 2 bases, 7 bases remained unmatched. CDR3 length: 14 amino acids. The CDR3, as DNA: TGTGCCAGCAATCCACCGGGGGGGACCTACGAGCAGTACTTC. Its protein is CASNPPGGTYEQYF.

The chain couples TRBV5-1 to TRBJ2-3; no reliable D call. There are 11 residues in the CDR3. Trimming pared 6 bases from V and 3 bases from J, leaving 5 bases between. The germline gives CDR1 SGHRS, CDR2 YFSETQ. CDR3 nucleotide sequence: TGCGCCAGCACTAATACAGATACGCAGTATTTT. Protein product: CASTNTDTQYF. Complete variable domain (other parts from reference TRBV5-1 and TRBJ2-3): KAGVTQTPRYLIKTRGQQVTLSCSPISGHRSVSWYQQTPGQGLQFLFEYFSETQRNKGNFPGRFSGRQFSNSRSEMNVSTLELGDSALYLCASTNTDTQYFGPGTRLTVL.

V and J are TRBV27 and TRBJ1-6; 9 bases are a match to TRBD1. CDR3 length equals 15 residues. The ends lost 4 bases at V and 8 bases at J; junction bases unmatched: 6. CDR1 is MNHEY, CDR2 SMNVEV, per germline (reference sequence). The chain's CDR3 is CASSSGQGFYSPLHF. CDR3 coding DNA: TGTGCCAGCAGTTCGGGACAGGGCTTTTATTCACCCCTCCACTTT.

The chain uses TRBV28 and TRBJ2-7; D perhaps matches TRBD1 (5 bases). Germline V gene lookup returns CDR1 MDHEN and CDR2 SYDVKM. Trimming left V 1 base short and J 1 base short, with 11 bases between. The CDR3 contains 15 residues. The CDR3 here is CASSLSSTGSYEQYF. CDR3 sequence (DNA): TGTGCCAGCAGTTTATCGTCCACAGGTTCCTACGAGCAGTACTTC.

This sequence joins TRBV28 and TRBJ1-4; tentative D call: TRBD1 (5 bases). V lost 4 bases and J 0 bases, leaving 9 bases between the germline ends. The CDR3 consists of 15 residues. The germline V gene encodes CDR1 MDHEN and CDR2 SYDVKM. CDR3 nucleotide sequence: TGTGCCAGCAGTTCGGGGGGAGCAACTAATGAAAAACTGTTTTTT. This gives the protein CASSSGGATNEKLFF. Complete variable domain (other parts from reference TRBV28 and TRBJ1-4): DVKVTQSSRYLVKRTGEKVFLECVQDMDHENMFWYRQDPGLGLRLIYFSYDVKMKEKGDIPEGYSVSREKKERFSLILESASTNQTSMYLCASSSGGATNEKLFFGSGTQLSVL.

This chain links TRBV3-1 (or the pseudogene TRBV3-2) with TRBJ1-4; 7 nucleotides align to TRBD1. With V trimmed by 4 bases and J by 8 bases, 10 bases remained unmatched. This CDR3 is 15 amino acids long. Per the germline V gene, CDR1 is LGHDT and CDR2 is YNNKEL (reference sequence). The CDR3 region is CASSRSAQGGEKLFF. The CDR3 coding sequence is TGTGCCAGCAGCCGATCGGCGCAGGGGGGAGAAAAACTGTTTTTT.

V and J are TRBV5-6 and TRBJ1-4, with D tentatively TRBD1 (5 bases). From germline, CDR1 is SGHDT and CDR2 YYEEEE. Between the trimmed V and J ends, which lost 2 bases and 3 bases, there was a span of 11 bases. The CDR3 runs 15 residues. The CDR3 sequence: CASSFRGKSNEKLFF. The CDR3 nucleotides read TGTGCCAGCAGCTTTCGGGGGAAGTCTAATGAAAAACTGTTTTTT.

This chain connects TRBV12-2 to TRBJ2-2; the listed D gene, TRBD1, was not tested against the DNA. TRBV12-2 is reported as a pseudogene. The CDR3 covers 20 residues. CDR3 amino acids: CASRFPTLRRRGGATGELFF. Here the CDR3 DNA reads TGTGCAAGTCGCTTCCCCACGCTTAGAAGACGAGGGGGCGCGACCGGGGAGCTGTTTTTT.